Listed here are 27 T cell receptor beta chains from one sample, sequenced in a study of metastatic and nonmetastatic thyroid tumors. No treatment had been given to any patient before thyroid surgery. TCRdb re-analyzed the PCR reads through MiXCR. Of roughly 16,000 clones in the sample, approximately 32% were seen once. Material: tumor tissue. These TCRs come from a female donor with papillary thyroid cancer or a benign thyroid nodule (not recorded which). Some clones in this sample may be carry-over from other donors' samples.

This clone is termed medium-sized. The J gene is TRBJ2-7, the V gene TRBV20-1; perhaps D is TRBD1 or TRBD2 (6 bases each). The germline V gene encodes CDR1 DFQATT and CDR2 SNEGSKA (reference sequence). The ends were cut back, 7 bases at V and 4 bases at J, with 20 bases in the middle. CDR3 length equals 14 residues. The CDR3 sequence: CSGSRLEGGYEQYF. CDR3 sequence (DNA): TGCAGTGGCTCCCGTCTGGAAGGGGGGTACGAGCAGTACTTC.

In its sample, this clone was seen a few times. The gene calls are TRBV2 and TRBJ2-1; TRBD2 agrees at 13 bases. This CDR3 is built from 14 residues. Trimming removed 10 bases from V and 9 bases from J; junction bases left unmatched: 9. Per the germline V gene, CDR1 is SNHLY and CDR2 is FYNNEI. The CDR3 loop reads CATQLAGGVGEQFF. CDR3 coding DNA: TGTGCCACCCAACTAGCGGGAGGGGTTGGTGAGCAGTTCTTC. The full variable domain, with the rest looked up from reference TRBV2 and TRBJ2-1, is EPEVTQTPSHQVTQMGQEVILRCVPISNHLYFYWYRQILGQKVEFLVSFYNNEISEKSEIFDDQFSVERPDGSNFTLKIRSTKLEDSAMYFCATQLAGGVGEQFFGPGTRLTVL.

V usage is TRBV7-3 and J usage is TRBJ1-1; no reliable D call. Germline CDR1 is SGHTA and CDR2 is FQGTGA. The CDR3 extends over 15 amino acids. V lost 2 bases to trimming and J lost 1 base, with 11 bases between them. CDR3 residues: CASSLDRDPNTEAFF. CDR3 DNA sequence: TGTGCCAGCAGCTTAGATCGGGATCCGAACACTGAAGCTTTCTTT. The full variable domain, rest sourced from reference TRBV7-3 and TRBJ1-1, is GAGVSQTPSNKVTEKGKYVELRCDPISGHTALYWYRQSLGQGPEFLIYFQGTGAADDSGLPNDRFFAVRPEGSVSTLKIQRTERGDSAVYLCASSLDRDPNTEAFFGQGTRLTVV.

This clone is categorized as medium-sized (0.01 to 0.1%). This chain uses TRBV14 with TRBJ2-2; D may be TRBD2 (5 bases). Per germline, CDR1 SGHDN and CDR2 FVKESK. V was shortened by 5 bases and J by 6 bases, with 19 bases between the two germline ends. CDR3 length: 16 amino acids. This chain's CDR3 is CASSLYPDLEAGELFF. In DNA, the CDR3 is TGTGCCAGCAGCTTATACCCCGACTTGGAGGCCGGGGAGCTGTTTTTT. The entire variable domain, with the rest obtained from reference TRBV14 and TRBJ2-2, is as follows: EAGVTQFPSHSVIEKGQTVTLRCDPISGHDNLYWYRRVMGKEIKFLLHFVKESKQDESGMPNNRFLAERTGGTYSTLKVQPAELEDSGVYFCASSLYPDLEAGELFFGEGSRLTVL.

The sample holds a few counts of this clone. The genes are TRBV28 and TRBJ1-1; TRBD1 is a possible D gene (6 bases). Looked up from germline, CDR1 is MDHEN and CDR2 is SYDVKM. Trimming cost V 3 bases and J 3 bases, with 14 bases left between them. CDR3 length equals 15 residues. The CDR3 is CASSFWQGKDTEAFF. In DNA, the CDR3 is TGTGCCAGCAGTTTTTGGCAGGGGAAGGACACTGAAGCTTTCTTT.

The V and J genes are TRBV5-1 and TRBJ2-7; D perhaps matches TRBD1 (5 bases). V lost 0 bases and J 3 bases, leaving 13 bases between the germline ends. This CDR3 comprises 15 residues. Germline-derived CDR1 and CDR2 are SGHRS and YFSETQ. DNA of the CDR3: TGCGCCAGCAGCTTGGGGGGTACAGGAGACTACGAGCAGTACTTC. It yields the protein CASSLGGTGDYEQYF.

The rearrangement links TRBV20-1 to TRBJ2-3; no clear D. V was shortened by 3 bases and J by 0 bases, with 7 bases between the two germline ends. Germline V lookup: CDR1 DFQATT, CDR2 SNEGSKA (reference sequence). The CDR3 consists of 13 residues. The CDR3 region is CSASLVSTDTQYF. The CDR3 DNA sequence: TGCAGTGCTAGCCTAGTTAGCACAGATACGCAGTATTTT.

This clone was picked up many times. The rearrangement joins TRBV6-2 or TRBV6-3 to TRBJ2-3; the D gene could be TRBD1 or TRBD2 (5 bases each). The ends were cut back, 6 bases at V and 0 bases at J, with 13 bases in the middle. Germline V lookup: CDR1 MNHEY, CDR2 SVGEGT. CDR3 length equals 15 residues. In DNA, the CDR3 is TGTGCCAGCAGCCCAGGTGGGGGAAGCACAGATACGCAGTATTTT. Translating it yields CASSPGGGSTDTQYF.

This chain uses TRBV30 with TRBJ1-1; D is uncertain. The CDR3 loop spans 13 amino acids. Trimming removed 2 bases from V and 5 bases from J, with 12 bases in between. The germline gives CDR1 GTSNPN, CDR2 SVGIG (reference sequence). CDR3 region: CAWSLVGWTEAFF. For the CDR3, the DNA is TGTGCCTGGAGTCTCGTTGGGTGGACTGAAGCTTTCTTT.

V is TRBV11-2 and J is TRBJ1-2; D uncertain. Trimming took off 2 bases at V and 5 bases at J, with 9 bases between the two ends. The CDR3 loop spans 13 amino acids. CDR1 is SGHAT, CDR2 FQNNGV, per germline. The CDR3 coding sequence is TGTGCCAGCAGCTTAAGGGAACATTATGGCTACACCTTC. It specifies CASSLREHYGYTF.

The V and J genes are TRBV11-2 and TRBJ1-2; D not resolved. Germline loops: CDR1 SGHAT, CDR2 FQNNGV. Trimming removed 3 bases from V and 3 bases from J, with 11 bases in between. CDR3 length: 14 amino acids. The CDR3 bases are TGTGCCAGCAGCTTTTACCCTACGGACTATGGCTACACCTTC. This codes for CASSFYPTDYGYTF.

The chain has TRBV11-2 and TRBJ1-6; no clear D gene. CDR1 is SGHAT, CDR2 FQNNGV, per germline. V lost 1 base and J lost 5, with 15 bases in between. The CDR3 sequence is 17 residues long. The CDR3 sequence is CASSLVRGHGHNSPLHF. The CDR3 nucleotides are TGTGCCAGCAGCTTAGTCCGCGGTCACGGGCATAATTCACCCCTCCACTTT.

The chain has TRBV4-1 and TRBJ2-6, with 7 bases matching TRBD1. CDR1 and CDR2 from the germline V gene are MGHRA and YSYEKL. V shed 4 bases and J 0 bases; nucleotides not matched to a gene: 6. The CDR3 has 17 residues. CDR3 DNA: TGCGCCAGCAGCCCTCGGGACAGAGGCTCTGGGGCCAACGTCCTGACTTTC. Its translation: CASSPRDRGSGANVLTF.

This rearrangement joins TRBV18 to TRBJ2-1; possible D gene TRBD1, 6 bases. Between the trimmed V and J ends, which lost 3 bases and 11 bases, there was a span of 11 bases. The CDR3 is 12 amino acids. Germline lookup yields CDR1 KGHSH and CDR2 LQKENI. CDR3 loop: CASSPGTIQQFF. In DNA, the CDR3 is TGTGCCAGCTCACCGGGGACAATCCAGCAGTTCTTC.

This clone was seen only a few times. The genes are TRBV2 and TRBJ1-1; tentative D call: TRBD1 (5 bases). Per the germline V gene, CDR1 is SNHLY and CDR2 is FYNNEI. This CDR3 spans 13 amino acids. Trimming removed 8 bases at V and 1 base at J, with 11 bases between. CDR3 region: CASQDSKNTEAFF. Written as DNA, the CDR3 is TGTGCCAGCCAAGACAGTAAGAACACTGAAGCTTTCTTT.

This clone came up a few times. The rearrangement joins TRBV20-1 to TRBJ2-7; TRBD2 is a possible D gene (6 bases). The CDR3 covers 14 residues. The germline gives CDR1 DFQATT, CDR2 SNEGSKA (reference sequence). Trimming removed 0 bases at V and 7 bases at J, with 16 bases between. The CDR3 here is CSARDGREAEEQYF. CDR3 in DNA: TGCAGTGCTAGAGATGGTAGGGAGGCGGAAGAGCAGTACTTC.

The rearrangement joins TRBV30 to TRBJ2-7, with 9 bases identical to TRBD1. The CDR3 sequence is 13 residues long. V shed 5 bases, J shed 2 bases, and the junction held 4 bases outside the gene matches. Looked up from germline, CDR1 is GTSNPN and CDR2 is SVGIG (reference sequence). CDR3 coding DNA: TGTGCCTGGGGGGACAGGGAACCCTACGAGCAGTACTTC. Protein: CAWGDREPYEQYF.

In its sample, this clone is medium-sized (0.01 to 0.1%). The chain is built from TRBV6-1 and TRBJ1-6, with 8 positions matching TRBD1. From germline, CDR1 is MNHNS and CDR2 SASEGT. Unmatched junction bases numbered 6, after V lost 7 bases and J lost 7 bases. CDR3 length: 14 residues. CDR3 bases: TGTGCCAGCACGCTACAGGGGGGAAATTCACCCCTCCACTTT. Translated: CASTLQGGNSPLHF.

This clone appeared a few times. This chain links TRBV6-1 with TRBJ1-2; tentatively, D is TRBD1 (6 bases). Germline V gene sequence: CDR1 MNHNS, CDR2 SASEGT. The CDR3 is 13 amino acids. Trimming stripped 4 bases from V and 2 bases from J, with 8 bases between. The CDR3 loop is CASSAGANYGYTF. The CDR3 DNA reads TGTGCCAGCAGTGCAGGGGCGAACTATGGCTACACCTTC.

The CDR3 nucleotides are TGTGCCAGCAGCTTGAGGGGAGCAAATGAGCAGTTCTTC. Encoded protein: CASSLRGANEQFF. This chain joins TRBV7-2 and TRBJ2-1; D might be TRBD1 or TRBD2, each matching 5 bases. V shed 3 bases and J shed 7 bases, with 10 bases lying between them. Germline CDR1 and CDR2: SGHTA and FQGNSA. The CDR3 has 13 residues.

The table lists this clone with many counts. A much larger clone lies one base from this, so it may be a read error. The chain uses TRBV20-1 and TRBJ1-4, with D possibly matching TRBD1 (5 bases). CDR1 and CDR2 (germline): DFQATT, SNEGSKA (reference sequence). CDR3 size: 15 residues. The DNA of the CDR3 is TGCAGTACTAGACAGAGACGGGCGAGGAATGAAAAACTGTTTTTT. As protein: CSTRQRRARNEKLFF.

This clone was seen repeatedly, ten times or more. A read error may account for a junction end that differs from germline. The chain combines TRBV6-1 with TRBJ2-1; D perhaps matches TRBD1 (5 bases). The CDR3 runs 15 residues. The germline CDR1 and CDR2 sequences are MNHNS and SASEGT. The DNA for the CDR3 is TGTGCCAGCGACGATGGCAGGGCTACGTACAATGTGCAGTTCTTC. It yields the protein CASDDGRATYNVQFF.

This clone was picked up a small number of times. A read error may explain this, as a much larger clone is one base away. Because the CDR3 is missing its conserved closing phenylalanine or tryptophan, this is likely a read error. V and J are TRBV30 and TRBJ2-3, with TRBD2 matching 11 bases. J gave up 9 bases and V 6 bases, and 11 bases lay outside the gene matches. The CDR3 has 14 amino acids. CDR1 is GTSNPN, CDR2 SVGIG, per germline (reference sequence). CDR3 coding DNA: TGTGCCTGTAGCGGGGGGGGACTGCAGGACACGCAGTATTTG. Encoded protein: CACSGGGLQDTQYL.

This clone was counted ten times or more. Other DNA sequences from this sample encode an identical CDR3 as well. V usage is TRBV5-4 and J usage is TRBJ2-7, with 11 bases lining up with TRBD2. V lost 4 bases and J lost 7; bases outside the gene matches: 7. Germline loops: CDR1 SGHNT, CDR2 YYREEE (reference sequence). This CDR3 is 14 amino acids long. The DNA of the CDR3 is TGTGCCAGCAGCCATAGCGGGGGGGCGAGGGAGCAGTACTTC. This translates into CASSHSGGAREQYF.

The rearrangement uses TRBV7-9 and TRBJ2-5; perhaps TRBD2 as D (5 bases). The V gene's germline CDR1 is SEHNR and CDR2 FQNEAQ (reference sequence). CDR3 length: 15 residues. Trimming removed 5 bases at V and 1 base at J, with 14 bases between. CDR3 sequence: CASSLTLALQETQYF. In DNA, the CDR3 is TGTGCCAGCAGCCTGACTCTAGCACTCCAAGAGACCCAGTACTTC.

This clone is medium-sized by share. The chain couples TRBV5-1 to TRBJ2-7, with TRBD2 matching over 13 bases. CDR3 size: 15 residues. Trimming at V came to 0 bases and at J to 3 bases, leaving 0 bases not matched to a gene. The germline gives CDR1 SGHRS, CDR2 YFSETQ. The CDR3 is CASSLGTSGGYEQYF. CDR3 coding DNA: TGCGCCAGCAGCTTGGGGACTAGCGGGGGCTACGAGCAGTACTTC.

This clone counts as medium-sized. This chain links TRBV28 with TRBJ2-7; no clear D gene. V dropped 10 bases and J dropped 0 bases, with 19 bases sitting between them. Germline values: CDR1 MDHEN, CDR2 SYDVKM. The CDR3 is 15 amino acids. CDR3 bases: TGTGCCACCAAACCCTCCGGTGTTTCCTCCTACGAGCAGTACTTC. This gives the protein CATKPSGVSSYEQYF.